This T cell receptor beta chain is drawn from a study of T cells in Graves' hyperthyroidism and ophthalmopathy. General study findings and limits: Ophthalmopathy was separated from stable hyperthyroidism by a 13 V-J model.

This CDR3 comprises 14 residues. V gave up 5 bases and J gave up 5 bases, with 13 bases separating them. In germline, CDR1 is MGHRA, CDR2 YSYEKL. Exclusion of a patient resulted from uncontrolled infection, other autoimmune disease, pregnancy or lactation. This sample holds PBMCs from about 10 ml fresh peripheral blood. The investigators amplified TCR beta CDR3 regions from RNA transcripts. Primed by the HTBI set, a first-round RT-PCR was run on the TCR CDR3. From the multiplex PCR reads, TCRdb called clonotypes with MiXCR, one entry per CDR3 protein. The data contain a few hundred thousand distinct CDR3 sequences, 15% of them seen just once; the ten biggest clones take up 32%. Note on this clonotype: What it binds is not known. This may stem from a read error, because a much larger clone lies one nucleotide away.

The gene calls are TRBV4-1 and TRBJ2-1; D remains unclear. Sequenced material: blood. This TCR derives from a woman between 25 and 40 years old with Graves' hyperthyroidism. CDR3 bases: TGCGCCAGCAGCTACCGGACCAACCACAATGAGCAGTTCTTC. Amino acid sequence: CASSYRTNHNEQFF.